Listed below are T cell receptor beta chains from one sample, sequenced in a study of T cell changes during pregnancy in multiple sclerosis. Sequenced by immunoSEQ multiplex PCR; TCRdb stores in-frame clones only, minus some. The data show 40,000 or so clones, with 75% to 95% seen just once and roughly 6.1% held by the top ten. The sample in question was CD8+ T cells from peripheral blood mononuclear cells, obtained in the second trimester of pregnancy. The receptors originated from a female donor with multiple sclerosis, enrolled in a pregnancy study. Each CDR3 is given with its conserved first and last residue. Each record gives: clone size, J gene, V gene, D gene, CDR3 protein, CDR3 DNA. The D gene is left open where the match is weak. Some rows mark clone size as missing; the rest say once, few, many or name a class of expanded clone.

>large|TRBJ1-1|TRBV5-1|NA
CASSWGGNTEAFF
TGCGCCAGCAGCTGGGGAGGGAACACTGAAGCTTTCTTT
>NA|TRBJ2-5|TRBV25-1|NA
CASSRETQYF
TGTGCCAGCAGCCGTGAGACCCAGTACTTC
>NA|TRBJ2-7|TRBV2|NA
CASSEFQHPYEQYF
TGTGCCAGCAGTGAATTCCAACACCCCTACGAGCAGTACTTC
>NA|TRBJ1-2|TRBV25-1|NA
CASSEILADYGYTF
TGTGCCAGCAGTGAGATTCTGGCTGATTATGGCTACACCTTC
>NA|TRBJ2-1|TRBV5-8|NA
CASSLGALQFF
TGTGCCAGCAGCTTGGGGGCGCTTCAGTTCTTC
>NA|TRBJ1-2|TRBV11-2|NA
CASSPGKGDGYTF
TGTGCCAGCAGCCCAGGGAAGGGGGATGGCTACACCTTC
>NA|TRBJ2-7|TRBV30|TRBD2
CASGLGNSYEQYF
TGTGCCTCGGGACTAGGAAACTCCTACGAGCAGTACTTC
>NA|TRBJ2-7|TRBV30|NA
CAWSVFTGSYEQYF
TGTGCCTGGAGTGTATTTACGGGGTCCTACGAGCAGTACTTC
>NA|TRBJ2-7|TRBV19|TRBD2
CASRKNAGAGEQYF
TGTGCCAGTAGGAAAAACGCGGGAGCGGGCGAGCAGTACTTC
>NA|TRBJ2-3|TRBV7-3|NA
CASSPLGGITTDTQYF
TGTGCCAGCAGCCCTCTGGGGGGAATTACCACAGATACGCAGTATTTT